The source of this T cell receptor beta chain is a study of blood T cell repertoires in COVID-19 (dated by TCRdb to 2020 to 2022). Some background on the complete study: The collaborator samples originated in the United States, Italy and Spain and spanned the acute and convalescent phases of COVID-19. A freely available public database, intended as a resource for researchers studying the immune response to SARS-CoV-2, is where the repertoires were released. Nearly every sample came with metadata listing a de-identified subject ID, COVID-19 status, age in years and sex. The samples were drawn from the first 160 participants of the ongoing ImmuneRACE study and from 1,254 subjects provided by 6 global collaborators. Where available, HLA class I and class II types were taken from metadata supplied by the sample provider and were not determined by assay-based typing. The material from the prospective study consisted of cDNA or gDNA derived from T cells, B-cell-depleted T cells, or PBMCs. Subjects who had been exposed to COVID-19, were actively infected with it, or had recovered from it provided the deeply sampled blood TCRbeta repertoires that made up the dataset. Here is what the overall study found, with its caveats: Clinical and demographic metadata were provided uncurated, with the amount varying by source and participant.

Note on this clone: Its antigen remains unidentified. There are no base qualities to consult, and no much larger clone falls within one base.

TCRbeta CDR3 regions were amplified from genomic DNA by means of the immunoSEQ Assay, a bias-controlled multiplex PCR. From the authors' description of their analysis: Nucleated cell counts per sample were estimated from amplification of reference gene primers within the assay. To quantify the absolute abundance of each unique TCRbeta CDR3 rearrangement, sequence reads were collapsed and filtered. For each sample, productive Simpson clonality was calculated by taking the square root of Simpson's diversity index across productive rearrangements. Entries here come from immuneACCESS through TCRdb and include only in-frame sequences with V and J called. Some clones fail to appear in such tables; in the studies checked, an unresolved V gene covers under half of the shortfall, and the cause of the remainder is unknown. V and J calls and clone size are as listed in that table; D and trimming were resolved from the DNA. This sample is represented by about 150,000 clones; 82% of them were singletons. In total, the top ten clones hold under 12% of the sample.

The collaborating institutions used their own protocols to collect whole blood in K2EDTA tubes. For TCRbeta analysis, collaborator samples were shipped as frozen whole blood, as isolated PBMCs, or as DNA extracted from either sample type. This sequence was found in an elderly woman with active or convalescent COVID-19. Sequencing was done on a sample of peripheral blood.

The sequence in DNA is TGTGCCAGCAGCCCAGGGTTAAAAAATGGCTACACCTTC. The translation is CASSPGLKNGYTF. The rearrangement joined TRBV14 to TRBJ1-2; the D region possibly corresponds to TRBD1 (5 bases align). The CDR3 runs 13 residues from the cysteine to the phenylalanine. Only the CDR3 portion is preserved as DNA: 39 bases, with reading frame beginning at the first base. CDR1 is given as SGHDN and CDR2 as FVKESK, both from the germline V gene. Trimming takes 4 bases from V and 6 bases from J, and the germline ends sit 12 bases apart.